Listed here are 32 T cell receptor beta chains from one sample, sequenced in a study of CD8 T cells in ankylosing spondylitis. Each CDR3 protein is one row after TCRdb ran MiXCR on the 5' RACE reads. The table lists some 130,000 distinct CDR3 sequences, about 7.3% of them singletons. The sample taken for sequencing was blood, either unsorted or a sorted T cell fraction (not recorded which). These receptors were collected from a female donor with ankylosing spondylitis or in good health (not recorded which).

This clonotype was counted at least ten times. The chain is built from TRBV30 and TRBJ2-7; 7 bases are shared with TRBD1. The CDR3 spans 11 residues. Trimming at V came to 2 bases and at J to 6 bases, leaving 1 base not matched to a gene. Per germline, CDR1 GTSNPN and CDR2 SVGIG (reference sequence). The CDR3 bases are TGTGCCTGGAGTTCAGGGGGCGAGCAGTACTTC. This translates into CAWSSGGEQYF. The whole variable domain, filled in from reference TRBV30 and TRBJ2-7, reads SQTIHQWPATLVQPVGSPLSLECTVEGTSNPNLYWYRQAAGRGLQLLFYSVGIGQISSEVPQNLSASRPQDRQFILSSKKLLLSDSGFYLCAWSSGGEQYFGPGTRLTVT.

In this sample, this clonotype turned up a few times. The J gene is TRBJ1-1, the V gene TRBV2; the D gene is possibly TRBD1 (6 bases). Germline values: CDR1 SNHLY, CDR2 FYNNEI. V lost 8 bases to trimming and J lost 6 bases, with 22 bases between them. The length of the CDR3 is 15 residues. The CDR3 DNA is TGTGCCAGCCTAAGATGGGGCCAGGGGAGGCCTGAAGCTTTCTTT. This sequence encodes CASLRWGQGRPEAFF.

The table lists this clonotype with many counts. The rearrangement uses TRBV7-6 and TRBJ2-1; 8 bases are a match to TRBD2. CDR3 length: 16 amino acids. Germline V gives CDR1 SGHVS, CDR2 FNYEAQ. V shed 5 bases, J shed 0 bases, and the junction held 6 bases outside the gene matches. The CDR3 loop is CASSKGLDNSYNEQFF. CDR3 DNA sequence: TGTGCCAGCAGCAAGGGACTAGACAACTCCTACAATGAGCAGTTCTTC.

This clonotype was seen ten or more times. The rearrangement joins TRBV2 to TRBJ2-3; D possibly corresponds to TRBD2 (7 bases). Germline V gene data show CDR1 as SNHLY and CDR2 as FYNNEI. There are 13 residues in the CDR3. V lost 3 bases and J 4 bases, leaving 8 bases between the germline ends. CDR3 amino acids: CASSEGGPDTQYF. The CDR3 region has the DNA TGTGCCAGCAGTGAGGGGGGGCCAGATACGCAGTATTTT.

On this clonotype: Mismatch with germline at one junction end may stem from a read error. J is TRBJ2-5 and V is TRBV19, with no clear D. The germline gives CDR1 LNHDA, CDR2 SQIVND (reference sequence). The CDR3 has 14 residues. CDR3 DNA: TGTGCCGGTAGTATAGTTGGCTTCCAAGAGACCCAGTACTTC. Its translation: CAGSIVGFQETQYF.

This clonotype was recorded many times. The chain is built from TRBV6-1 and TRBJ2-7; D remains unclear. The CDR3 contains 14 residues. The germline gives CDR1 MNHNS, CDR2 SASEGT. V was shortened by 4 bases and J by 2 bases, with 12 bases between the two germline ends. CDR3 region: CASSGYDVTYEQYF. The CDR3 nucleotides are TGTGCCAGCAGTGGGTACGACGTAACCTACGAGCAGTACTTC.

The sample holds many counts of this clonotype. The chain is built from TRBV5-1 and TRBJ2-1; perhaps TRBD2 as D (6 bases). Looked up from germline, CDR1 is SGHRS and CDR2 is YFSETQ. Trimming cost V 3 bases and J 4 bases, with 11 bases left between them. There are 14 residues in the CDR3. This CDR3 reads CASSSGLPYNEQFF. The CDR3 bases are TGCGCCAGCAGCTCGGGACTGCCGTACAATGAGCAGTTCTTC.

This clonotype was recorded at least ten times. The chain couples TRBV6-1 to TRBJ1-2; no clear D. Germline-derived CDR1 and CDR2 are MNHNS and SASEGT. The CDR3 totals 11 residues. Trimming removed 4 bases at V and 5 bases at J, with 5 bases between. CDR3: CASSAPYGYTF. CDR3 sequence (DNA): TGTGCCAGCAGTGCTCCATATGGCTACACCTTC.

This clonotype was observed at least ten times. The chain links TRBV25-1 to TRBJ1-4, with D possibly matching TRBD1 (5 bases). The CDR3 sequence is 17 residues long. V lost 2 bases and J 3 bases, leaving 16 bases between the germline ends. Germline loops: CDR1 MGHDK, CDR2 SYGVNS. CDR3 loop: CASSEMKGTVANEKLFF. The CDR3 region has the DNA TGTGCCAGCAGTGAAATGAAGGGGACGGTAGCTAATGAAAAACTGTTTTTT.

This rearrangement joins TRBV7-2 to TRBJ2-3; 8 bases match TRBD2. Trimming cost V 7 bases and J 6 bases; bases outside gene matches: 9. The CDR3 contains 14 residues. Germline CDR1 is SGHTA and CDR2 is FQGNSA. The CDR3 coding sequence is TGTACCAGCACGCCCGGGGGGGGCCAGGATACGCAGTATTTT. The encoded protein is CTSTPGGGQDTQYF.

The chain combines TRBV6-5 with TRBJ1-4; 8 bases match TRBD1. Germline-derived CDR1 and CDR2 are MNHEY and SVGAGI. The length of the CDR3 is 15 residues. After removal of 5 bases from V and 10 bases from J, the junction contained 12 bases not matched to a gene. The CDR3 region is CASSVGQGGLGKLFF. Here the CDR3 DNA reads TGTGCCAGCAGTGTCGGACAGGGCGGGTTGGGAAAACTGTTTTTT.

This clonotype was recorded at least ten times. V is TRBV12-3 or TRBV12-4 and J is TRBJ2-2; D is perhaps TRBD2 (5 bases). This CDR3 has 13 residues. V shed 3 bases and J shed 5 bases, with 7 bases lying between them. The CDR3 region has the DNA TGTGCCAGCAGTTTCTTAGCGACCGGGGAGCTGTTTTTT. Its protein is CASSFLATGELFF.

This clonotype was recorded at least ten times. The rearrangement joins TRBV15 to TRBJ2-4; 7 nucleotides agree with TRBD1. The V and J ends lost 10 bases and 3 bases, in that order; junction bases with no gene match: 9. CDR3 length: 14 amino acids. CDR1 is LNHNV and CDR2 is YYDKDF in the germline V gene (reference sequence). The CDR3 sequence is CASTTGWNKNIQYF. CDR3 bases: TGTGCCAGTACGACAGGGTGGAACAAAAACATTCAGTACTTC. Variable domain in full (rest from reference TRBV15 and TRBJ2-4): DAMVIQNPRYQVTQFGKPVTLSCSQTLNHNVMYWYQQKSSQAPKLLFHYYDKDFNNEADTPDNFQSRRPNTSFCFLDIRSPGLGDTAMYLCASTTGWNKNIQYFGAGTRLSVL.

On this clonotype itself: A much larger clone lies one base from this, so it may be a read error. This CDR3 fails to terminate in the conserved phenylalanine or tryptophan, so it likely reflects a read error. The chain joins TRBV5-4 to TRBJ2-1; 10 bases are shared with TRBD2. Germline loops: CDR1 SGHNT, CDR2 YYREEE (reference sequence). V was clipped by 4 bases and J by 4 bases; unmatched bases: 5. This CDR3 comprises 15 residues. CDR3 nucleotide sequence: TGTGCCAGCAGCGCAGGACTAGCGGTTTACAATGAGCAGTTCATC. Translation gives CASSAGLAVYNEQFI.

In this sample, this clonotype turned up many times. This chain uses TRBV12-3 or TRBV12-4 with TRBJ2-2; 9 bases fit TRBD1. With 5 bases clipped from V and 7 bases from J, the junction kept 8 bases outside the gene matches. CDR3 length: 15 amino acids. CDR3 nucleotides: TGTGCCAGCAGTCCCACAGGGGGCGCAGGCGGGGAGCTGTTTTTT. Translation gives CASSPTGGAGGELFF.

This clonotype was found many times. V gene TRBV20-1 combines with J gene TRBJ2-7, with D hard to call. The V and J ends lost 3 bases and 2 bases respectively, with 14 bases between them. The CDR3 length is 14 residues. Germline CDR1 DFQATT, CDR2 SNEGSKA (reference sequence). CDR3 loop: CSARKRRNPYEQYF. In nucleotides, the CDR3 is TGCAGTGCTAGGAAAAGACGGAACCCCTACGAGCAGTACTTC.

This clonotype was seen repeatedly, ten times or more. The V gene is TRBV5-1, the J gene TRBJ2-3, with 8 nucleotides matching TRBD2. The CDR3 totals 15 residues. Trimming at V came to 5 bases and at J to 0 bases, leaving 5 bases not matched to a gene. Germline V lookup: CDR1 SGHRS, CDR2 YFSETQ. The CDR3 loop reads CASRSGLASTDTQYF. DNA of the CDR3: TGCGCCAGCAGGTCCGGACTAGCCAGCACAGATACGCAGTATTTT.

V gene TRBV24-1 combines with J gene TRBJ2-3; 10 positions match TRBD2. Germline CDR1 and CDR2: KGHDR and SFDVKD. With 3 bases clipped from V and 0 bases from J, the junction kept 2 bases outside the gene matches. The CDR3 contains 16 residues. CDR3 loop: CATSDRTSGSTDTQYF. CDR3 DNA sequence: TGTGCCACCAGTGATCGGACTAGCGGAAGCACAGATACGCAGTATTTT.

This clonotype occurred many times. The chain links TRBV4-1 to TRBJ2-3; 7 positions agree with TRBD2. After removal of 7 bases from V and 5 bases from J, the junction contained 6 bases not matched to a gene. The CDR3 contains 13 residues. Per the germline V gene, CDR1 is MGHRA and CDR2 is YSYEKL. The CDR3 coding sequence is TGCGCCAGCACCGCGGGGGTCGGAGATACGCAGTATTTT. Its protein product is CASTAGVGDTQYF.

Of note for this clonotype: This may come from a read error, since a much larger clone is one base off. The genes are TRBV4-1 and TRBJ2-1; D possibly corresponds to TRBD1 (6 bases). The length of the CDR3 is 17 residues. In germline, CDR1 is MGHRA, CDR2 YSYEKL. V was shortened by 7 bases and J by 0 bases, with 19 bases between the two germline ends. The CDR3 loop reads CASTHGSTGHSYNEQFF. DNA of the CDR3: TGCGCCAGCACCCATGGTTCGACAGGACACTCCTACAATGAGCAGTTCTTC.

The chain links TRBV5-1 to TRBJ1-5; TRBD1 might be the D (6 bases). Germline CDR1 and CDR2: SGHRS and YFSETQ. The CDR3 has 16 amino acids. Trimming pared 4 bases from V and 4 bases from J, leaving 18 bases between. CDR3 in amino acids: CASSPGGGQRNQPQHF. The CDR3 DNA sequence: TGCGCCAGCAGCCCGGGGGGGGGGCAAAGGAATCAGCCCCAGCATTTT.

This clonotype was counted many times. The J gene is TRBJ2-1, the V gene TRBV5-1; 8 bases agree with TRBD1. Germline loops: CDR1 SGHRS, CDR2 YFSETQ. With V trimmed by 6 bases and J by 5 bases, 10 bases remained unmatched. This CDR3 is built from 15 residues. The CDR3 nucleotides read TGCGCCAGCAACCCCAGAGACAGGGGTAACAATGAGCAGTTCTTC. Protein sequence: CASNPRDRGNNEQFF.

This clonotype was seen repeatedly, ten times or more. V usage is TRBV5-1 and J usage is TRBJ2-3, with 13 nucleotides matching TRBD2. The CDR3 totals 17 residues. Germline CDR1 reads SGHRS; CDR2 reads YFSETQ. Germline trimming cut 2 bases from V and 6 bases from J; bases unmatched to any gene: 9. CDR3: CASSFGLAGARRDTQYF. The CDR3 DNA follows: TGCGCCAGCAGCTTCGGACTAGCGGGGGCCCGGCGGGATACGCAGTATTTT.

This clonotype was observed at least ten times. The chain employs TRBV7-2 and TRBJ2-3; D is unclear. The CDR3 length is 14 residues. V dropped 2 bases and J dropped 0 bases, with 6 bases sitting between them. Per germline, CDR1 SGHTA and CDR2 FQGNSA. The CDR3, as DNA: TGTGCCAGCAGCTTAATGGAAAGCACAGATACGCAGTATTTT. Protein sequence: CASSLMESTDTQYF.

In its sample, this clonotype was seen many times. J is TRBJ2-3 and V is TRBV2; 7 positions match TRBD1. The CDR3 is made up of 13 amino acids. V lost 6 bases to trimming and J lost 3 bases; unmatched junction nucleotides: 3. Germline V lookup: CDR1 SNHLY, CDR2 FYNNEI. This CDR3 reads CASRQTGTDTQYF. The CDR3 DNA reads TGTGCCAGCAGACAGACAGGGACAGATACGCAGTATTTT.

This clonotype came up a few times. Relative to the germline gene, one junction end is altered; a read error may explain this. The DNA of the CDR3 is TGTGTCAGCAGCCCCGGGTCCCCAAGAACGCAGTATTTT. Its translation: CVSSPGSPRTQYF. V usage is TRBV5-6 and J usage is TRBJ2-3; D call uncertain. CDR3 length equals 13 residues. Germline V lookup: CDR1 SGHDT, CDR2 YYEEEE.

This clonotype has at least ten counts. The chain employs TRBV12-3 or TRBV12-4 and TRBJ1-4; D perhaps matches TRBD1 (6 bases). This CDR3 spans 15 amino acids. V was shortened by 5 bases and J by 7 bases, with 17 bases between the two germline ends. The CDR3 DNA reads as TGTGCCAGCAGTCCCCAACAGGGTGGGGCTGAAAAACTGTTTTTT. This translates into CASSPQQGGAEKLFF.

In this sample, this clonotype turned up many times. The V and J genes are TRBV6-2 or TRBV6-3 and TRBJ2-3; D is possibly TRBD2 (6 bases). CDR1 and CDR2 (germline): MNHEY, SVGEGT. V lost 6 bases, J lost 4 bases, and 20 bases lay in between. The length of the CDR3 is 16 residues. The CDR3 DNA sequence: TGTGCCAGCAGCTTACCATCGGGGGTTCCCCCAGATACGCAGTATTTT. Protein product: CASSLPSGVPPDTQYF.

This clonotype was counted many times. The V gene is TRBV11-2, the J gene TRBJ2-7; D not certain. This CDR3 has 14 amino acids. Deletions cut 4 bases from V and 4 bases from J, with 14 bases between. Germline values: CDR1 SGHAT, CDR2 FQNNGV. CDR3: CASSYFRNQYEQYF. DNA of the CDR3: TGTGCCAGCAGCTATTTTAGGAACCAATACGAGCAGTACTTC.

This clonotype occurred many times. The V and J genes are TRBV12-3 or TRBV12-4 and TRBJ1-1; a possible D gene is TRBD1 (6 bases). The V and J ends lost 3 bases and 0 bases respectively, with 8 bases between them. The CDR3 totals 14 residues. The CDR3 nucleotides are TGTGCCAGCAGTTTGGGGGCTCTGAACACTGAAGCTTTCTTT. This encodes CASSLGALNTEAFF.

This chain uses TRBV4-1 with TRBJ2-1; the D is unclear. Trimming left V 3 bases short and J 0 bases short, with 6 bases between. This CDR3 has 14 residues. Germline lookup yields CDR1 MGHRA and CDR2 YSYEKL. The CDR3 DNA sequence: TGCGCCAGCAGCCAGGCTATCTCCTACAATGAGCAGTTCTTC. Its translation: CASSQAISYNEQFF.

This clonotype was detected many times. J is TRBJ1-6 and V is TRBV5-1; unclear D gene. Trimming shortened V by 0 bases and J by 8 bases, and 6 bases separated the two germline ends. CDR3 size: 13 residues. CDR1 and CDR2 (germline): SGHRS, YFSETQ. This CDR3 reads CASSLGRDSPLHF. Written as DNA, the CDR3 is TGCGCCAGCAGCTTGGGGAGGGATTCACCCCTCCACTTT.